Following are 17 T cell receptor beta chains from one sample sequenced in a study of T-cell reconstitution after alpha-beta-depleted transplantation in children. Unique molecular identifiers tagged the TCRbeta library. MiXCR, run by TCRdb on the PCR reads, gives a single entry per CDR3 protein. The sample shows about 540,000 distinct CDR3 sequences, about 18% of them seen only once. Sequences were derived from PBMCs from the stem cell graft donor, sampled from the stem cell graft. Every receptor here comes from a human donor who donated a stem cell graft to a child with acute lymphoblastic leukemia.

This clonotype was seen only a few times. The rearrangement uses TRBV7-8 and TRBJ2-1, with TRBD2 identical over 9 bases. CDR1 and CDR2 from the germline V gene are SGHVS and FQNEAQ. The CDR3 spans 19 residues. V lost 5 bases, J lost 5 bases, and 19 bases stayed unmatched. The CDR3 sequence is CASSAYRGSWTSVDNEQFF. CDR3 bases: TGTGCCAGCAGCGCCTACCGGGGCTCGTGGACTAGCGTTGACAATGAGCAGTTCTTC.

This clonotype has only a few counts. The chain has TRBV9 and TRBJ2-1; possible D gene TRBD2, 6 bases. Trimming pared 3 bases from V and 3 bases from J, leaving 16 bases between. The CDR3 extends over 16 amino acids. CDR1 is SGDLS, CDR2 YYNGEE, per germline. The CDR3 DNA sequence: TGTGCCAGCAGCGCCCCCGGCGGGGCGCTCTACAATGAGCAGTTCTTC. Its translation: CASSAPGGALYNEQFF.

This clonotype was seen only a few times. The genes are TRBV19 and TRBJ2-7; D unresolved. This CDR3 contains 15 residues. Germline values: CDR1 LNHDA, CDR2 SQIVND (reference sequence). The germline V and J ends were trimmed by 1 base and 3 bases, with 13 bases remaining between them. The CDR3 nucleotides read TGTGCCAGTAGTATAGCGTCGACCGAGGACTACGAGCAGTACTTC. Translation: CASSIASTEDYEQYF.

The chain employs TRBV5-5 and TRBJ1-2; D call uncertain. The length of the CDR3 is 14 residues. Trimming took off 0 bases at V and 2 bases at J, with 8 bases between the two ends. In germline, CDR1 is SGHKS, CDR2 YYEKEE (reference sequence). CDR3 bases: TGTGCCAGCAGCTTGGATGAGGGCAACTATGGCTACACCTTC. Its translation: CASSLDEGNYGYTF.

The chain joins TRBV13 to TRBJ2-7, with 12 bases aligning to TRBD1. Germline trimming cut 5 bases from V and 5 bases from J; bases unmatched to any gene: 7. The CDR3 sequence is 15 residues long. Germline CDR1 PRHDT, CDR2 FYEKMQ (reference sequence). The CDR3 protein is CASSLRDRGPHEQYF. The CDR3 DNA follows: TGTGCCAGCAGCCTCCGGGACAGGGGGCCCCACGAGCAGTACTTC.

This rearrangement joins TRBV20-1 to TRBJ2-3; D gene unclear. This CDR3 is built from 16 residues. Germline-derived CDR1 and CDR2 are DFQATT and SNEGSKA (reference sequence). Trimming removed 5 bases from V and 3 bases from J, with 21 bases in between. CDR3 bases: TGCAGTGCTCATGGCGAGGTATCGGTGGGGACAGATACGCAGTATTTT. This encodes CSAHGEVSVGTDTQYF.

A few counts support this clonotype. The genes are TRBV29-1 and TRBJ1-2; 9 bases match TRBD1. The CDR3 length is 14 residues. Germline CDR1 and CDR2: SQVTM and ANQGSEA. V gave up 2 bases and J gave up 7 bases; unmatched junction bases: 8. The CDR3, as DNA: TGCAGCGTTGAACCCTGGACAGGGGAACGTGGCTACACCTTC. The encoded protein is CSVEPWTGERGYTF.

DNA for the CDR3: TGTGCCAGCAGCTTAGGGACAGTGGAGGCTGGAAACACCATATATTTT. This sequence encodes CASSLGTVEAGNTIYF. The chain carries TRBV7-2 and TRBJ1-3, with a weak D call TRBD1 (6 bases). The CDR3 length is 16 residues. Germline V CDR1 and CDR2: SGHTA, FQGNSA. V was pared by 1 base and J by 2 bases, with 12 bases between.

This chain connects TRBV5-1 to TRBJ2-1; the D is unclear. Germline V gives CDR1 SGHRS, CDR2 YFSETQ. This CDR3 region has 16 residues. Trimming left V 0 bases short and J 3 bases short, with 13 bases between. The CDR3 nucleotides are TGCGCCAGCAGCTTGGGAACTTTGGGAATCTACAATGAGCAGTTCTTC. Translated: CASSLGTLGIYNEQFF.

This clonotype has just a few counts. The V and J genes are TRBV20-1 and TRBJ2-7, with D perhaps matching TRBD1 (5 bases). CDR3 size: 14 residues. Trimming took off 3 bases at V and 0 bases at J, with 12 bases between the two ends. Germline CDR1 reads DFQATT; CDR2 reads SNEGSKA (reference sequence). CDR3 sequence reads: CSASKQVSSYEQYF. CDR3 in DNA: TGCAGTGCTAGCAAACAGGTTAGCTCCTACGAGCAGTACTTC.

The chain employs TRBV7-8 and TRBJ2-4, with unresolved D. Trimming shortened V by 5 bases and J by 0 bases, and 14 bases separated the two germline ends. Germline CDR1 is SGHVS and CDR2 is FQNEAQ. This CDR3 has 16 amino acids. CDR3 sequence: CASSPHRILAKNIQYF. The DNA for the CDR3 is TGTGCCAGCAGCCCGCACAGAATTCTAGCCAAAAACATTCAGTACTTC.

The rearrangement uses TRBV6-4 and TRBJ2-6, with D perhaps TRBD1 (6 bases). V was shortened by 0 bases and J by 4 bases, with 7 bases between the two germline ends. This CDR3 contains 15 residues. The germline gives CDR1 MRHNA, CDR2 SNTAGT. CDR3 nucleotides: TGTGCCAGCAGTGACTCAGGACAGGGGGCCAACGTCCTGACTTTC. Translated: CASSDSGQGANVLTF.

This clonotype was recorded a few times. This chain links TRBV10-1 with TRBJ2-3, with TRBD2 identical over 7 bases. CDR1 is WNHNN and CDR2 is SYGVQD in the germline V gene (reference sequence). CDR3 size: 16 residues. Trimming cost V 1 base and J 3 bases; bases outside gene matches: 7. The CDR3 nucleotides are TGCGCCAGCAGTGAGTTACCAATGCGGGAGACAGATACGCAGTATTTT. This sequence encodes CASSELPMRETDTQYF.

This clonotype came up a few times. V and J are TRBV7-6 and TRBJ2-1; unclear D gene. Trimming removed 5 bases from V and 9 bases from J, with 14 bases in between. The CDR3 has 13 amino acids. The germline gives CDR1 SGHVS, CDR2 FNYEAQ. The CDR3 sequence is CASSDPTFGEQFF. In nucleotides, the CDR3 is TGTGCCAGCAGCGATCCAACCTTCGGTGAGCAGTTCTTC.

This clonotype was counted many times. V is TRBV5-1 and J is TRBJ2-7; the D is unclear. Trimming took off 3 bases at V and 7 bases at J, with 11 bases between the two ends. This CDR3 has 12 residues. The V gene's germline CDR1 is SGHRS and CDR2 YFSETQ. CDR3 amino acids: CASSSDDPEQYF. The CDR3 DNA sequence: TGCGCCAGCAGCTCGGACGACCCGGAGCAGTACTTC.

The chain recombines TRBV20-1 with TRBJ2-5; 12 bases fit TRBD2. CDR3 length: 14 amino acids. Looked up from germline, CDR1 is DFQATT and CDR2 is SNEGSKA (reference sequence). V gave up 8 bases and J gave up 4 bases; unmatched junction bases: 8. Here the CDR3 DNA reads TGCAGTCTCCGACGGGGACTAGCGGGAGAGACCCAGTACTTC. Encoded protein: CSLRRGLAGETQYF.

CDR3 sequence reads: CASSPHPLAGSGEQYF. Written as DNA, the CDR3 is TGCGCCAGCAGCCCCCATCCCCTAGCGGGATCCGGGGAGCAGTACTTC. The chain combines TRBV4-1 with TRBJ2-7, with 9 bases that match TRBD2. The V and J ends lost 4 bases and 7 bases, in that order; junction bases with no gene match: 14. Looked up from germline, CDR1 is MGHRA and CDR2 is YSYEKL. This CDR3 spans 16 amino acids.